The present TCR beta chain was sequenced within a study of T cells in Graves' hyperthyroidism and ophthalmopathy. V was pared by 5 bases and J by 1 base, with 7 bases of the junction left unmatched. The V gene's germline CDR1 is SNHLY and CDR2 FYNNEI. CDR3 length equals 15 residues. It was RNA transcripts that yielded the amplified TCR beta CDR3 regions. The TCR CDR3 first-round RT-PCR relied on the HTBI primer set. TCRdb redid the calling of the multiplex PCR reads with MiXCR, one entry per CDR3 protein. This table has roughly 840,000 distinct CDR3 sequences, more than 30% appearing once. Input material: blood. This clonotype was obtained from a man aged 18 to 35 with Graves' hyperthyroidism. The genes are TRBV2 and TRBJ1-1; 7 bases line up with TRBD1. CDR3 in amino acids: CASSLWTGRNTEAFF. The DNA for the CDR3 is TGTGCCAGCAGTTTATGGACAGGTAGGAACACTGAAGCTTTCTTT.